This section outlines one TCR beta chain sequence together with its context. Antigen: not known. The data are from a study of immune evolution from preneoplasia to lung adenocarcinoma. Study details: HLA loss of heterozygosity: roughly 7.5% AIS, around 16% MIA, over 25% ADC, none AAH.

Findings and limits, study-wide: Normal lung had the highest top T cell clone frequencies. Later-stage lesions appeared to have more T cells, more diversity, less clonality.

Method: immunoSEQ multiplex PCR; TCRdb's copy keeps in-frame clones and lacks some. The table includes over 6,000 clones, roughly 81% detected once. This CDR3 has 13 residues. Deletions cut 10 bases from V and 8 bases from J, with 20 bases between. Germline-derived CDR1 and CDR2 are MNHNY and SVGAGI (reference sequence). After pathologic assessment, macro-dissection selected premalignant or tumor cells for extraction. The clonotype comes from a person between 50 and 60 years old with lung adenocarcinoma. Sample: FFPE invasive lung adenocarcinoma tissue. This chain connects TRBV6-6 to TRBJ1-1, with TRBD1 as a possible D gene (6 bases). The CDR3 is CATAQGTRPEAFF. Here the CDR3 DNA reads TGTGCCACGGCACAGGGTACCCGACCCGAAGCTTTCTTT.